A single TCR beta chain is shown here with its context. The target antigen is unknown. The CDR3 consists of 14 residues. CDR1 SNHLY and CDR2 FYNNEI come from the germline V gene. V was pared by 8 bases and J by 0 bases, with 12 bases between. The data belong to a study of cytomegalovirus exposure and HLA in healthy donors. Overall study findings and caveats: The study found most TCR sequences rare, yet found some public TCRs in many donors.

Primers included in the PCR were 60 Vbeta and 13 Jbeta primers. Here immunoSEQ multiplex PCR was the method, and the copy in TCRdb shows in-frame clones only, minus some. The sample shows about 110,000 clones, around three quarters of them seen only once. The sequence was collected from a female donor in good health and CMV-seropositive. This rearrangement joins TRBV2 to TRBJ2-3, with D perhaps TRBD2 (6 bases). The specimen was PBMCs. The CDR3 sequence: CASGGRTSTDTQYF. The CDR3 bases are TGTGCCAGCGGGGGGAGGACTAGCACAGATACGCAGTATTTT. Variable domain in full (rest from reference TRBV2 and TRBJ2-3): EPEVTQTPSHQVTQMGQEVILRCVPISNHLYFYWYRQILGQKVEFLVSFYNNEISEKSEIFDDQFSVERPDGSNFTLKIRSTKLEDSAMYFCASGGRTSTDTQYFGPGTRLTVL.